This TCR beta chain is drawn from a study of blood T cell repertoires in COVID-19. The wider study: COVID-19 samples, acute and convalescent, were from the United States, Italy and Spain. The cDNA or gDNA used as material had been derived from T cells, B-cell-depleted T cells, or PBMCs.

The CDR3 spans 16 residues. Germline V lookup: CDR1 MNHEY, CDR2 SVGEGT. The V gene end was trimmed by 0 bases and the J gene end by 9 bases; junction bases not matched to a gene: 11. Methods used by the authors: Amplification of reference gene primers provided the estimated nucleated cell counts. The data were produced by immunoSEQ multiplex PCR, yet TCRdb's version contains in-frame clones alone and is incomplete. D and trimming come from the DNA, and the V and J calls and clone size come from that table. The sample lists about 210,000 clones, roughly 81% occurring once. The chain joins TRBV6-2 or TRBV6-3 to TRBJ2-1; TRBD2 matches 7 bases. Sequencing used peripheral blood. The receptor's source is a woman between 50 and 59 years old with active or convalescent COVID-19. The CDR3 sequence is CASSYSGDGPGGEQFF. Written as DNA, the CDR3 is TGTGCCAGCAGTTACTCGGGGGACGGCCCGGGGGGTGAGCAGTTCTTC.